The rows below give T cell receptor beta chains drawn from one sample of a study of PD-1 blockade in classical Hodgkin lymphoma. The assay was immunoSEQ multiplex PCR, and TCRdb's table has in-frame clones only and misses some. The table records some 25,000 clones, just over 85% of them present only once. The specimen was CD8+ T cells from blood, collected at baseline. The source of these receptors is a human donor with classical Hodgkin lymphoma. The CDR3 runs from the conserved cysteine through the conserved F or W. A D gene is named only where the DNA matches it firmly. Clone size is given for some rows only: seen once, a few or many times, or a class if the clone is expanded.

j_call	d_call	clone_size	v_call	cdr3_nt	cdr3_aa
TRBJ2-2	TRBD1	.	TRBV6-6	TGTGCCAGCAGTTACGTGGGGACAGCGACCGGGGAGCTGTTTTTT	CASSYVGTATGELFF
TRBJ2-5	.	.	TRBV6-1	TGTGCCAGCAGAGGGACCTCCAAGTACCAAGAGACCCAGTACTTC	CASRGTSKYQETQYF
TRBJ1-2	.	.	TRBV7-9	TGTGCCAGCAGCCCTACAGGGTTGCCTAACTATGGCTACACCTTC	CASSPTGLPNYGYTF
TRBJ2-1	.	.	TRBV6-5	TGTGCCAGCACCCCCGGGAGTTCCTACAATGAGCAGTTCTTC	CASTPGSSYNEQFF
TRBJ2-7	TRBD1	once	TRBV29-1	TGCAGCGGCCGGACAGGGGGGACCTACGAGCAGTACTTC	CSGRTGGTYEQYF
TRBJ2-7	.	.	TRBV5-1	TGCGCCAGCAGCTTGAAGGTCCCCACCTACGAGCAGTACTTC	CASSLKVPTYEQYF
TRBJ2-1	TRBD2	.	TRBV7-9	TGTGCCAGCAGCTTACCGCAGGGCAGGTCCGGGACTACTGAGCAGTTCTTC	CASSLPQGRSGTTEQFF
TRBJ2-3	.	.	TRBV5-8	TGTGCCAGCCGGGAAGTGGAATCCACAGATACGCAGTATTTT	CASREVESTDTQYF
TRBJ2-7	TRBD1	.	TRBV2	TGTGCCAGCAGTTCGACAGGGGGCGAGACCTACGAGCAGTACTTC	CASSSTGGETYEQYF
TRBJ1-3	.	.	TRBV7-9	TGTGCCAGCAGCTCCTCGAGGGACTGGCCCTCTGGAAACACCATATATTTT	CASSSSRDWPSGNTIYF
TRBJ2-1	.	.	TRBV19	TGTGCCAGTAGTATCTACCAAGACTTCTACAATGAGCAGTTCTTC	CASSIYQDFYNEQFF
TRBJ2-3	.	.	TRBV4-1	TGCGCCAGCAGCCCAAATTCAGCAGATACGCAGTATTTT	CASSPNSADTQYF
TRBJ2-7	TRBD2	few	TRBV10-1	TGCGCCAGCAGTGCGGGGACTAGCGGGAGGGCCCGCTCCTACGAGCAGTACTTC	CASSAGTSGRARSYEQYF
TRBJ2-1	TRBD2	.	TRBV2	TGTGCCACCGTCAATCGGGGGAGGGGCAATGAGCAGTTCTTC	CATVNRGRGNEQFF
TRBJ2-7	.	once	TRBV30	TGTGCCTGGGGAGACACAGTCTACACCGAGCAGTACTTC	CAWGDTVYTEQYF